Presented here are 3 T cell receptor beta chains from one specimen sequenced in a study of T-cell reconstitution after alpha-beta-depleted transplantation in children. Construction of the TCRbeta library involved unique molecular identifiers. TCRdb ran MiXCR on the PCR reads and lists one entry per CDR3 protein. This table has some 200,000 distinct CDR3 sequences, less than 8% appearing once. Sequences were derived from PBMCs from the stem cell graft donor, sampled from the stem cell graft. Every receptor here comes from a human donor who donated a stem cell graft to a child with Wiskott-Aldrich syndrome.

Worth noting for this clonotype: This could be a read error, since a much larger clone is one nucleotide away. The V gene is TRBV4-3, the J gene TRBJ2-3; TRBD2 matches at 11 bases. CDR1 is LGHNA and CDR2 is YSLEER in the germline V gene. The CDR3 covers 16 residues. The CDR3 loop reads CASSQNLAGGLDTEYF. The CDR3, as DNA: TGCGCCAGCAGCCAGAATCTAGCGGGAGGTTTAGATACGGAGTATTTT.

In this sample, this clonotype turned up many times. The gene calls are TRBV10-1 and TRBJ2-7; D unresolved. The CDR3 loop spans 13 amino acids. Germline V gene sequence: CDR1 WNHNN, CDR2 SYGVQD (reference sequence). V was clipped by 0 bases and J by 10 bases, with 13 bases between them. As DNA, the CDR3 is TGCGCCAGCAGTGAGTCAAACTCCAAATCTCAGTACTTC. The encoded protein is CASSESNSKSQYF.

This clonotype was counted only a few times. The chain links TRBV4-3 to TRBJ2-7; 12 bases line up with TRBD2. The CDR3 totals 17 residues. The trim removed 1 base at V and 3 bases at J, leaving 7 bases unmatched. From germline, CDR1 is LGHNA and CDR2 YSLEER. In DNA, the CDR3 is TGCGCCAGCAGCCAAGGCTTGTCTAGCGGGAGGGTCTACGAGCAGTACTTC. Protein sequence: CASSQGLSSGRVYEQYF.